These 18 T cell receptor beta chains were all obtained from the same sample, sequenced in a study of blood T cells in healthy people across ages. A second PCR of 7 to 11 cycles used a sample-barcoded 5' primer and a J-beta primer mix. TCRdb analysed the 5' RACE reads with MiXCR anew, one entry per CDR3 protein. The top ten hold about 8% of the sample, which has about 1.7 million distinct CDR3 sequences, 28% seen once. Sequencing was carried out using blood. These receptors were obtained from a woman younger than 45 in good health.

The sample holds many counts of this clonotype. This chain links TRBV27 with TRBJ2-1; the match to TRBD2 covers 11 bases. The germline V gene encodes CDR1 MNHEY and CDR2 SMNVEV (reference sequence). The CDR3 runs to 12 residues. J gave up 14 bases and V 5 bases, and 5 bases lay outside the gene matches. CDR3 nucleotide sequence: TGTGCCAGCAGTCCACTAGCGGGAGAGGAGTTCTTC. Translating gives CASSPLAGEEFF.

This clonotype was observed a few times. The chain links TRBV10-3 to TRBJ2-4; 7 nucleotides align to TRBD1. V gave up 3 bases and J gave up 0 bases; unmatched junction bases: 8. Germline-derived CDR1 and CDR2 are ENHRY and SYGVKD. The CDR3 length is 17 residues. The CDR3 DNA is TGTGCCATCAGTGAAACAGGGGCCGCAGGAGCCAAAAACATTCAGTACTTC. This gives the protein CAISETGAAGAKNIQYF.

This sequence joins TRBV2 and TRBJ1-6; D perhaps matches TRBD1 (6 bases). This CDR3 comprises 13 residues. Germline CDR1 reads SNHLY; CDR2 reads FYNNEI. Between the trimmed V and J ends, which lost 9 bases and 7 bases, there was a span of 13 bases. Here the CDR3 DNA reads TGTGCCAGTCATCGGGACACCAATTCACCCCTCCACTTT. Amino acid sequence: CASHRDTNSPLHF.

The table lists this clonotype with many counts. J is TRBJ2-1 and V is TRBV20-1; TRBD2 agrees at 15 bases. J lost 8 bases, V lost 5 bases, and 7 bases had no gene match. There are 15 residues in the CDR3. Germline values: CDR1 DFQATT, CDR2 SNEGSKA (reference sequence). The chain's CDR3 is CSASTGTSGGYEQFF. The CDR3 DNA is TGCAGTGCTTCCACCGGGACTAGCGGGGGGTATGAGCAGTTCTTC.

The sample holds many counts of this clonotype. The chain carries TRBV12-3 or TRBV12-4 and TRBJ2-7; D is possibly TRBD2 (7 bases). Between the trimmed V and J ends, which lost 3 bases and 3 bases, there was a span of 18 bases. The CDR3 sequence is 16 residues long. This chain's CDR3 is CASSLGGGLKNYEQYF. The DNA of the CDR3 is TGTGCCAGCAGTTTGGGGGGGGGCCTAAAAAACTACGAGCAGTACTTC.

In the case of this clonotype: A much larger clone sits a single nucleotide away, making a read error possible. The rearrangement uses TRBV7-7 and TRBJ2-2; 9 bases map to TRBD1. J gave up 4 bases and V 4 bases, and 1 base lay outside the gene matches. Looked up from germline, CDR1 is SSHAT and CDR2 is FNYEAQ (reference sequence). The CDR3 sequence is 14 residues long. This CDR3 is CASSWTGVTGELFF. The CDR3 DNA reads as TGTGCCAGCAGCTGGACAGGGGTCACCGGGGAGCTGTTTTTT.

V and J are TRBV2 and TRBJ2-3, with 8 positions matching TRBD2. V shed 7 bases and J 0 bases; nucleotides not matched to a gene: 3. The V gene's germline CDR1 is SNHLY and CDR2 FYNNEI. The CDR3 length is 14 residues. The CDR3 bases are TGTGCCAGCACGGCTAGCGGGAGCACAGATACGCAGTATTTT. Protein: CASTASGSTDTQYF. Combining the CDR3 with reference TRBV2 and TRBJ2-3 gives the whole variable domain EPEVTQTPSHQVTQMGQEVILRCVPISNHLYFYWYRQILGQKVEFLVSFYNNEISEKSEIFDDQFSVERPDGSNFTLKIRSTKLEDSAMYFCASTASGSTDTQYFGPGTRLTVL.

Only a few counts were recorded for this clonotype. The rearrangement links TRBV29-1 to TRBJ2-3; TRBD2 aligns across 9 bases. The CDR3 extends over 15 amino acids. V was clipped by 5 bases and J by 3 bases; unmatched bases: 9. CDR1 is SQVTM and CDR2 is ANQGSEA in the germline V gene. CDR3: CSVTSAGGRTDTQYF. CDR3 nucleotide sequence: TGCAGCGTTACTAGCGCGGGGGGGCGGACAGATACGCAGTATTTT.

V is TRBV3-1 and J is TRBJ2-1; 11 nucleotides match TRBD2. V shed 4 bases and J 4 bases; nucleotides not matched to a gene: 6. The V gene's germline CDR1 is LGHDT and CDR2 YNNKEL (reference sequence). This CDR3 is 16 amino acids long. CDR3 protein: CASSPQSSGRYNEQFF. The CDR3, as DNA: TGTGCCAGCAGCCCTCAATCTAGCGGGAGGTACAATGAGCAGTTCTTC.

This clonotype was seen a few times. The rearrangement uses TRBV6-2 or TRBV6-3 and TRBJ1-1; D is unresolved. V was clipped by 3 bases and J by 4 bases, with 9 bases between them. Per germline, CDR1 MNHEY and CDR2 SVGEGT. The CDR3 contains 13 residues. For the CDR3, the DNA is TGTGCCAGCAGTTATGGGCATGCCACTGAAGCTTTCTTT. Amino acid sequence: CASSYGHATEAFF.

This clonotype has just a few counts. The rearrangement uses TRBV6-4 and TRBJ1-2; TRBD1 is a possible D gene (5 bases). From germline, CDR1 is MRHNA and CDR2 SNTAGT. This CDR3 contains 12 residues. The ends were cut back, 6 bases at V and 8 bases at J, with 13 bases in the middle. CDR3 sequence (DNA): TGTGCCAGCAGCAATGAAGGGGTAGGCTACACCTTC. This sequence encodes CASSNEGVGYTF.

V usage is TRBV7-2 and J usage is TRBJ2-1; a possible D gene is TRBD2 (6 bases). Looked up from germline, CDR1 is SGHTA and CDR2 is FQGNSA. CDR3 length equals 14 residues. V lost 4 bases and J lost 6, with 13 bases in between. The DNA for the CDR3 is TGTGCCAGCAGCTCACGGGAGCAAAGCAATGAGCAGTTCTTC. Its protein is CASSSREQSNEQFF.

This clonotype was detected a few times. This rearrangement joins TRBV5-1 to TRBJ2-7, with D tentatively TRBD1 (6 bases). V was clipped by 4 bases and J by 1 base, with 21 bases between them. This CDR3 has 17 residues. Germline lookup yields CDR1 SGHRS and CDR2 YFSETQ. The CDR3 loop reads CASSTLTGTGLSYEQYF. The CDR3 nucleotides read TGCGCCAGCAGCACCCTAACAGGGACCGGACTTTCCTACGAGCAGTACTTC.

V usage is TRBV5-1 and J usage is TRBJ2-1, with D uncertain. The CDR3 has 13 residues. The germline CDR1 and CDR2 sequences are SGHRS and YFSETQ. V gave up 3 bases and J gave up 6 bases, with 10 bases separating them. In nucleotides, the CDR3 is TGCGCCAGCAGCTCGAACCCCCCCAATGAGCAGTTCTTC. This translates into CASSSNPPNEQFF.

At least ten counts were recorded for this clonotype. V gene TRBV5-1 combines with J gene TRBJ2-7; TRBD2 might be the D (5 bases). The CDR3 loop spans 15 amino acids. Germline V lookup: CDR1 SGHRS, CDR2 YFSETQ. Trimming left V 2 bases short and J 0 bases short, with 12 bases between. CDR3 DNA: TGCGCCAGCAGCTTTCCCGGGGAGAGCTCCTACGAGCAGTACTTC. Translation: CASSFPGESSYEQYF.

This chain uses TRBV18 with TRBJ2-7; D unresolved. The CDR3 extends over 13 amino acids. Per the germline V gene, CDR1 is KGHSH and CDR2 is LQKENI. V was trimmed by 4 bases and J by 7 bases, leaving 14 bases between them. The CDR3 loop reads CASSLYGRPEQYF. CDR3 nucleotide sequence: TGTGCCAGCTCACTATACGGACGGCCTGAGCAGTACTTC.

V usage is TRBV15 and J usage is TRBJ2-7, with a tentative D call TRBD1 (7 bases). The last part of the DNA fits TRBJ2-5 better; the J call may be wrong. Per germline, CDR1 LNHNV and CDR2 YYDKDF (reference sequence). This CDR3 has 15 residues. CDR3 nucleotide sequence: TGTGCCACCAGCAAGACAGGGAAGGGAGGAGAGACCCAGTACTTC. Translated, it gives CATSKTGKGGETQYF.

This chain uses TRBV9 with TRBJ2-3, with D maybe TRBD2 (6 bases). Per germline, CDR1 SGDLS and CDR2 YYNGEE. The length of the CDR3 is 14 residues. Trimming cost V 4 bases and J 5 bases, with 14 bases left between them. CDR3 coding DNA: TGTGCCAGCAGCCGCCTCACTAGCCAAGATACGCAGTATTTT. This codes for CASSRLTSQDTQYF.